The clone carrying this T cell receptor beta chain was picked up one time. Its specificity is not known. This entry belongs to a study of cytomegalovirus exposure and HLA in healthy donors. This CDR3 region has 11 residues. Trimming stripped 3 bases from V and 8 bases from J, with 7 bases between. Germline CDR1 is MGHDK and CDR2 is SYGVNS. The assay was immunoSEQ multiplex PCR, and TCRdb's table has in-frame clones only and misses some. The repertoire has about 140,000 clones, 70% to 90% of them found once; the top ten carry 1.4%. Whole-study results and caveats: It was 164 TCR beta chains that were listed as cytomegalovirus-associated. Researchers reported that a few CMV-associated chains were confirmed in vitro as CMV antigen-specific.

Sequenced material: PBMCs. The chain links TRBV25-1 to TRBJ1-2, with D unresolved. This TCR derives from a woman aged 30 to 39 in good health and CMV-seronegative. The CDR3: CASSDTGGYTF. CDR3 DNA sequence: TGTGCCAGCAGTGACACGGGGGGCTACACCTTC.